This T cell receptor beta chain was observed in a study of blood T cell repertoires in COVID-19. Study information: Sources were T cells, B-cell-depleted T cells, or PBMCs; the material itself was cDNA or gDNA.

Trimming shortened V by 3 bases and J by 4 bases, and 12 bases separated the two germline ends. The length of the CDR3 is 14 residues. CDR1 is LGHDT, CDR2 YNNKEL, per germline (reference sequence). Original analysis: Scientists estimated how many nucleated cells there were by amplifying reference gene primers. The table came from immunoSEQ multiplex PCR; TCRdb's copy has only in-frame clones and leaves some out. For V, J and clone size, that table is used; D and trimming come from the DNA. This table holds about 150,000 clones, 87% found once. The J gene is TRBJ1-1, the V gene TRBV3-1 (or the pseudogene TRBV3-2); possibly TRBD1 for D (6 bases). The sample was peripheral blood. The TCR was taken from a woman between 55 and 75 years old with active or convalescent COVID-19. This CDR3 is CASSQAQGSTEAFF. The CDR3 DNA follows: TGTGCCAGCAGCCAGGCTCAGGGGAGCACTGAAGCTTTCTTT.